Given below is one T cell receptor beta chain in context. Its antigen is not yet known. No clone much larger than this one lies a single base away; base qualities are absent. This entry is derived from a study of graft-versus-host responses after intestinal transplantation (dated by TCRdb to the early 2020s). Regarding the study in general: The transplants that recipients received were multivisceral, liver-intestinal, or isolated intestinal. Anti-thymocyte globulin induction was given to all recipients, followed by maintenance tacrolimus and steroids for approximately 3 years. Graft-versus-host and host-versus-graft alloreactive T cell clones were tracked in the graft, circulation and bone marrow after intestinal transplantation using bulk TCR-beta CDR3 sequencing. To identify alloreactive clones, pre-transplant mixed lymphocyte reaction products were sequenced and then compared with unstimulated pre-transplant donor and recipient T cells. A cohort of roughly 25 intestinal transplant recipients, including one retransplant, was enrolled, and a few patients lacking pretransplant specimens were excluded. Donor T cell macrochimerism was defined as a peak of at least 4% donor T cells among recipient peripheral blood mononuclear cells. Rather than being sequenced by the commercial service, samples from a few later patients were sequenced in-house on an Illumina MiSeq and processed with MiXCR.

Broader findings and caveats from the paper: GvH clones turned up in recipient bone marrow, with some appearing earlier in ileal mucosa or blood, a pattern consistent with an intestinal mucosal origin. Early after transplant, declines in HvG clones were associated with peak levels of circulating GvH clones. In patients with donor T cell macrochimerism, the allografts had high GvH to HvG T cell clonal ratios. The relatively low number and heterogeneity of intestinal transplant patients limited the conclusions.

What the time point label conveys for this sample: cells obtained before transplantation from donor or recipient. CD3+CD4+ and CD3+CD8+ populations were FACS-sorted from unstimulated pre-transplant donor and recipient cells taken from spleen or lymph nodes. From cysteine to phenylalanine, the CDR3 is 15 amino acids long. The only DNA kept is the CDR3, 45 bases in frame from the first base. V is clipped by 0 bases and J by 5 bases, and the sequence between their germline boundaries is 16 bases long. Based on the germline V gene (reference sequence), the CDR1 and CDR2 sequences are GTSNPN and SVGIG. Library construction relied on the immunoSEQ multiplex PCR assay. In most patients, genomic DNA was isolated using the Qiagen DNeasy Blood and Tissue Kit and sent frozen to Adaptive Biotechnologies for TCR sequencing. For most patients, high-throughput TCR-beta CDR3 sequencing of genomic DNA was performed by Adaptive Biotechnologies. On the authors' methods: Adaptive's ImmunoSEQ software was the source of the TCR sequencing data for 18 patients, while a few other patients were processed with MiXCR and VDJtools. To correct CD4 versus CD8 sorting errors, sequences present in both subsets at a frequency ratio below 5:1 were removed. CDR3 nucleotide sequences shared by donor and recipient were removed because the origin of these sequences could not be assigned. At least 2-fold expansion over unstimulated cells and a minimum CFSE-low frequency of 0.002% (template counts) or 0.001% (read counts) were required for clones to be classified as alloreactive. Mappable clones were those detected in sequenced pre-transplant spleen, lymph node, or MLR CFSE-low populations of the donor or recipient. Cumulative frequency of alloreactive clones was calculated as a percentage of all sequences weighted by copy number. Here the immuneACCESS table is served through TCRdb, limited to in-frame sequences with V and J called. Missing clones are a known gap in these copies; in checked studies unresolved V genes cover under half, and the rest lacks a known reason. The D gene and trimming were derived from the DNA, and the V and J assignments and clone size from that table. A total of 90,000 to 150,000 clones appear in this sample, around 96% of them only once. 3% to 3.5% of the sample rests with the top ten.

This sequence was found in a human donor who received an intestinal transplant. Source: unstimulated CD8+ T cells sorted from spleen or lymph node cells, taken before intestinal transplant. The rearrangement combines TRBV30 with TRBJ1-2; the D gene is perhaps TRBD1, from 5 matching bases. CDR3 loop: CAWSVVQANAYGYTF. The nucleotide sequence reads as follows: TGTGCCTGGAGTGTAGTACAGGCAAATGCTTATGGCTACACCTTC.